The 28 T cell receptor beta chains below all came from one sample that was sequenced in a study of T-cell reconstitution after alpha-beta-depleted transplantation in children. Library preparation (for TCRbeta) was performed with unique molecular identifiers. TCRdb re-called the PCR reads through MiXCR, storing one row per CDR3 protein. The sample holds around 960,000 distinct CDR3 sequences, roughly 31% seen once. The sample in question was PBMCs, mostly from graft donor cells, obtained 360 days after TCRalphabeta/CD19-depleted stem cell transplant. Receptors were obtained from a boy under three years old who had a stem cell transplant for SCID, so the T cells may come from the graft donor.

J is TRBJ2-3 and V is TRBV20-1; D not resolved. Germline CDR1 reads DFQATT; CDR2 reads SNEGSKA (reference sequence). The germline V and J ends were trimmed by 1 base and 0 bases, with 11 bases remaining between them. This CDR3 is built from 15 residues. The CDR3 region has the DNA TGCAGTGCTAGAGTATCGAGGTCAAGCACAGATACGCAGTATTTT. It translates to CSARVSRSSTDTQYF.

CDR3 DNA sequence: TGTGCCAGCAGTGACTACGACAGGGCATTTGAAGCTTTCTTT. Translating it yields CASSDYDRAFEAFF. The chain employs TRBV6-1 and TRBJ1-1, with 7 positions matching TRBD1. The germline gives CDR1 MNHNS, CDR2 SASEGT. The CDR3 extends over 14 amino acids. J lost 7 bases, V lost 3 bases, and 8 bases had no gene match.

This clonotype was seen ten or more times. The J gene is TRBJ2-1, the V gene TRBV6-2 or TRBV6-3; D is unresolved. The V end was cut by 2 bases, the J end by 3 bases, with 8 bases between. CDR1 MNHEY and CDR2 SVGEGT come from the germline V gene. CDR3 length: 14 residues. This CDR3 is CASSYRLHYNEQFF. CDR3 coding DNA: TGTGCCAGCAGTTACCGTCTTCACTACAATGAGCAGTTCTTC.

In this sample, this clonotype turned up a few times. The V call is TRBV12-3 or TRBV12-4, the J call TRBJ2-7; D remains unclear. This CDR3 spans 13 amino acids. Trimming left V 6 bases short and J 7 bases short, with 16 bases between. The CDR3 sequence: CASSPFGCCEQYF. In DNA, the CDR3 is TGTGCCAGCAGCCCCTTTGGGTGTTGTGAGCAGTACTTC.

The chain is built from TRBV4-1 and TRBJ2-2; weak D call: TRBD2 (6 bases). The CDR3 runs to 14 residues. V was shortened by 0 bases and J by 6 bases, with 8 bases between the two germline ends. Germline lookup yields CDR1 MGHRA and CDR2 YSYEKL. The CDR3 coding sequence is TGCGCCAGCAGCCAAGAAGGCGGGGCCGGGGAGCTGTTTTTT. Its protein is CASSQEGGAGELFF.

This clonotype was seen more than once but under ten times. It may be a read error: a sequence one base away is much more abundant. V gene TRBV20-1 combines with J gene TRBJ1-1; unclear D gene. Germline CDR1 is DFQATT and CDR2 is SNEGSKA (reference sequence). V was pared by 4 bases and J by 1 base, with 4 bases between. The CDR3 is 11 residues long. The CDR3 protein is CSAKGNTEAFF. Written as DNA, the CDR3 is TGCAGTGCTAAGGGGAACACTGAAGCTTTCTTT.

This chain's CDR3 is CAITRDSTDTQYF. In DNA, the CDR3 is TGTGCCATCACCCGGGACAGCACAGATACGCAGTATTTT. The V gene is TRBV10-3, the J gene TRBJ2-3; D may match TRBD1 or TRBD2 (5 bases each). The CDR3 runs to 13 residues. Between the trimmed V and J ends, which lost 7 bases and 0 bases, there was a span of 8 bases. Per the germline V gene, CDR1 is ENHRY and CDR2 is SYGVKD.

This clonotype appeared a few times. This sequence joins TRBV7-2 and TRBJ2-7; 11 bases fit TRBD2. Unmatched junction bases numbered 7, after V lost 2 bases and J lost 4 bases. CDR1 is SGHTA, CDR2 FQGNSA, per germline. This CDR3 is built from 16 residues. CDR3 region: CASSLLAGGPSYEQYF. The CDR3 coding sequence is TGTGCCAGCAGCTTATTAGCGGGGGGGCCCTCGTACGAGCAGTACTTC.

The gene calls are TRBV9 and TRBJ2-4, with 10 bases matching TRBD2. The CDR3 runs 17 residues. V lost 4 bases and J lost 3; bases outside the gene matches: 10. Germline CDR1 reads SGDLS; CDR2 reads YYNGEE. CDR3 sequence reads: CASSKRSGGADKNIQYF. Here the CDR3 DNA reads TGTGCCAGCAGCAAGAGGAGCGGGGGGGCTGACAAAAACATTCAGTACTTC.

This clonotype turned up a few times. The chain employs TRBV20-1 and TRBJ2-5, with 7 bases identical to TRBD1. Trimming cost V 1 base and J 5 bases; bases outside gene matches: 10. Germline assignment: CDR1 DFQATT and CDR2 SNEGSKA (reference sequence). This CDR3 is 15 amino acids long. CDR3 DNA sequence: TGCAGTGCTAGAGGAAGACAGGGCAAAGGGGAGACCCAGTACTTC. Protein: CSARGRQGKGETQYF.

Only a few counts were recorded for this clonotype. The genes are TRBV28 and TRBJ2-5; the D gene is possibly TRBD2 (5 bases). Germline CDR1 is MDHEN and CDR2 is SYDVKM. With 2 bases removed from V and 5 bases from J, the gap between germline ends came to 15 bases. The CDR3 has 15 amino acids. This CDR3 reads CASSLVALATETQYF. The DNA of the CDR3 is TGTGCCAGCAGTTTAGTAGCTCTAGCTACGGAGACCCAGTACTTC.

This chain connects TRBV12-3 or TRBV12-4 to TRBJ2-3; 7 bases align to TRBD1. The CDR3 has 16 amino acids. V was pared by 3 bases and J by 3 bases, with 9 bases of the junction left unmatched. The CDR3 DNA follows: TGTGCCAGCAGTTTCACCACAGGGGTGAGGACAGATACGCAGTATTTT. Amino acid sequence: CASSFTTGVRTDTQYF.

This clonotype was counted many times. The rearrangement joins TRBV6-5 to TRBJ2-3; maybe TRBD2 (5 bases). The V end lost 6 bases, the J end lost 1 base, and 8 bases lay between the germline ends. CDR3 length: 13 amino acids. The germline V gene has CDR1 MNHEY and CDR2 SVGAGI. The CDR3 region is CASRRGRTDTQYF. The DNA for the CDR3 is TGTGCCAGCAGACGAGGGCGCACAGATACGCAGTATTTT.

CDR3 DNA: TGTGCCAGCAGTTTAATCGGCCCATTGGGTGCGCAGTACTTC. Translating it yields CASSLIGPLGAQYF. The chain joins TRBV28 to TRBJ2-7; D ambiguous. The germline V and J ends were trimmed by 2 bases and 9 bases, with 17 bases remaining between them. Germline CDR1 and CDR2: MDHEN and SYDVKM. CDR3 size: 14 residues.

This chain uses TRBV18 with TRBJ2-3; 9 bases fit TRBD2. The CDR3 totals 15 residues. The germline V gene encodes CDR1 KGHSH and CDR2 LQKENI. With 4 bases clipped from V and 2 bases from J, the junction kept 4 bases outside the gene matches. CDR3 nucleotides: TGTGCCAGCTCACGAAGCGGGGGGACCACAGATACGCAGTATTTT. Translated: CASSRSGGTTDTQYF.

A few counts support this clonotype. V gene TRBV9 combines with J gene TRBJ2-1; D not resolved. Germline V lookup: CDR1 SGDLS, CDR2 YYNGEE. Trimming took 0 bases from V and 8 from J, leaving 12 bases between them. This CDR3 comprises 14 residues. CDR3 sequence (DNA): TGTGCCAGCAGCGTAGGGGCCGACGGGTATGAGCAGTTCTTC. As protein: CASSVGADGYEQFF.

V gene TRBV4-2 combines with J gene TRBJ2-2; D possibly matches TRBD1 or TRBD2 (6 bases each). Germline assignment: CDR1 LGHNA and CDR2 YNFKEQ. The V end was cut by 6 bases, the J end by 2 bases, with 16 bases between. The CDR3 loop spans 16 amino acids. CDR3 DNA: TGTGCCAGCAGGGAGGATCGGGGGCCCAACACCGGGGAGCTGTTTTTT. Amino acid sequence: CASREDRGPNTGELFF.

The J gene is TRBJ2-7, the V gene TRBV18; D might be TRBD2 (5 bases). CDR3 length equals 14 residues. Germline CDR1 reads KGHSH; CDR2 reads LQKENI. Trimming shortened V by 2 bases and J by 5 bases, and 13 bases separated the two germline ends. Here the CDR3 DNA reads TGTGCCAGCTCACCAATATCTGCGGGCCACGAGCAGTACTTC. Its translation is CASSPISAGHEQYF.

This clonotype turned up a few times. This chain joins TRBV5-1 and TRBJ2-5; D remains ambiguous. Germline-derived CDR1 and CDR2 are SGHRS and YFSETQ. Trimming left V 3 bases short and J 4 bases short, with 13 bases between. The CDR3 runs to 14 residues. CDR3 protein: CASSYQTSRETQYF. As DNA, the CDR3 is TGCGCCAGCAGCTACCAGACATCCCGAGAGACCCAGTACTTC.

This clonotype came up a few times. The chain joins TRBV10-3 to TRBJ1-6; D call uncertain. V was pared by 3 bases and J by 3 bases, with 9 bases between. The CDR3 is 15 residues long. The germline V gene encodes CDR1 ENHRY and CDR2 SYGVKD. CDR3 coding DNA: TGTGCCATCAGTGAAACAGCCGACTATAATTCACCCCTCCACTTT. Its translation: CAISETADYNSPLHF.

The rearrangement links TRBV10-3 to TRBJ2-4; tentative D call: TRBD2 (5 bases). The V end was cut by 2 bases, the J end by 8 bases, with 16 bases between. The CDR3 covers 15 residues. Germline-derived CDR1 and CDR2 are ENHRY and SYGVKD. The CDR3 nucleotides read TGTGCCATCAGTGAGGGTCTAGCTGGCCAGGACATTCAGTACTTC. Encoded protein: CAISEGLAGQDIQYF.

The J gene is TRBJ1-5, the V gene TRBV25-1, with D possibly being TRBD1 (5 bases). V lost 5 bases and J 15 bases, leaving 17 bases between the germline ends. The CDR3 spans 12 residues. The germline gives CDR1 MGHDK, CDR2 SYGVNS. This CDR3 is CASSPSRGPRHF. CDR3 DNA: TGTGCCAGCAGTCCAAGTAGGGGCCCTCGGCATTTT.

This clonotype was detected only a few times. The genes are TRBV10-3 and TRBJ1-5; perhaps TRBD1 as D (6 bases). The V end lost 3 bases, the J end lost 4 bases, and 13 bases lay between the germline ends. The CDR3 runs to 15 residues. Germline V CDR1 and CDR2: ENHRY, SYGVKD. The CDR3 bases are TGTGCCATCAGTGAAGGGGGGCGACGGAATCAGCCCCAGCATTTT. It is translated as CAISEGGRRNQPQHF.

V is TRBV7-6 and J is TRBJ2-5; 9 nucleotides line up with TRBD1. This CDR3 has 17 residues. The V gene's germline CDR1 is SGHVS and CDR2 FNYEAQ. The trim removed 4 bases at V and 1 base at J, leaving 10 bases unmatched. DNA for the CDR3: TGTGCCAGCAGCTCAGATCCGGGACAGGGATCCCAAGAGACCCAGTACTTC. Amino acids: CASSSDPGQGSQETQYF.

This chain connects TRBV5-5 to TRBJ2-1; 8 nucleotides match TRBD2. V lost 6 bases and J lost 0; bases outside the gene matches: 8. The CDR3 runs to 16 residues. Germline-derived CDR1 and CDR2 are SGHKS and YYEKEE (reference sequence). CDR3 loop: CASTPSRGASYNEQFF. The CDR3 nucleotides read TGTGCCAGCACCCCGTCGCGGGGGGCCTCCTACAATGAGCAGTTCTTC.

In this sample, this clonotype turned up once. The gene calls are TRBV29-1 and TRBJ1-1; D unclear. This CDR3 region has 11 residues. The V gene's germline CDR1 is SQVTM and CDR2 ANQGSEA. V lost 7 bases and J lost 1, with 7 bases in between. This CDR3 is CSAFKNTEAFF. In DNA form, the CDR3 reads TGCAGCGCTTTCAAGAACACTGAAGCTTTCTTT.

This rearrangement joins TRBV6-2 or TRBV6-3 to TRBJ2-1, with D hard to call. V was shortened by 10 bases and J by 0 bases, with 13 bases between the two germline ends. The CDR3 is 14 amino acids. Germline lookup yields CDR1 MNHEY and CDR2 SVGEGT. Here the CDR3 reads CATALFNSYNEQFF. The CDR3 region has the DNA TGTGCCACCGCCCTATTTAACTCCTACAATGAGCAGTTCTTC.

As regards this clonotype: A junction boundary mismatches the germline segment, possibly from a read error. This rearrangement joins TRBV2 to TRBJ2-2; D unclear. CDR3 length: 12 residues. CDR1 is SNHLY and CDR2 is FYNNEI in the germline V gene. Written as DNA, the CDR3 is TGTGCCAGCCGTGAGATCACCGGGGAGCTGTTTTTT. It translates to CASREITGELFF.